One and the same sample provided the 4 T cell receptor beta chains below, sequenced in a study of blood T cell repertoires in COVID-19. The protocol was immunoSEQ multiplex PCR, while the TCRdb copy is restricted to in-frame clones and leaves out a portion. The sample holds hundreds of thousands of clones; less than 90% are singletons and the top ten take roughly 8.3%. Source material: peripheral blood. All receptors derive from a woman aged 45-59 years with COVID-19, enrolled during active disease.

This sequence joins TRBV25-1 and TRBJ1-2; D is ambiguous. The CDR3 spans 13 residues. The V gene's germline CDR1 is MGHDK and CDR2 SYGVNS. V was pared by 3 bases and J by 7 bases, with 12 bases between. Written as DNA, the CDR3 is TGTGCCAGCAGTGATGGGCTTAAAGGTGGCTACACCTTC. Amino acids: CASSDGLKGGYTF.

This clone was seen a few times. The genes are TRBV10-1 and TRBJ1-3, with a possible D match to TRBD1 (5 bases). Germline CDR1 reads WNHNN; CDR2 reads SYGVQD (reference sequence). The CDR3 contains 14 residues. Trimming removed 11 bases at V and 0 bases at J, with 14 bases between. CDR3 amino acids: CAATIGVSGNTIYF. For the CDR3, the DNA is TGCGCCGCTACCATAGGGGTCTCTGGAAACACCATATATTTT.

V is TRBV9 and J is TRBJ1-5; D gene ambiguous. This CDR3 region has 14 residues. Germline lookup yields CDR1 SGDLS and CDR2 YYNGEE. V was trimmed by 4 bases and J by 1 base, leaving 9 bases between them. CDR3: CASSPGMSNQPQHF. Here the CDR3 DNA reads TGTGCCAGCAGCCCCGGTATGAGCAATCAGCCCCAGCATTTT.

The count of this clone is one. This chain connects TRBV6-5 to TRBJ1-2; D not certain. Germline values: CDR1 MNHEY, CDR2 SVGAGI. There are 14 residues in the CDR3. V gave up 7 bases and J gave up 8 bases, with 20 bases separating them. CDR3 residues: CASTQNGMAEGYTF. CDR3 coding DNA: TGTGCCAGCACCCAAAACGGGATGGCCGAGGGCTACACCTTC.